This T cell receptor beta chain was sequenced in a study of regulatory T cells in long-lasting Graves disease (dated by TCRdb to 2020 to 2023). Regarding the research as a whole: Patients with newly diagnosed Graves' disease had been on antithyroid drugs for under 3 months. Peripheral blood TCR sequencing and RNA sequencing compared persistent Graves' disease patients with newly diagnosed Graves' disease patients. The study was registered as a clinical trial and conducted in China. A total of around 35 samples underwent TCR sequencing, from roughly 13 patients with persistent Graves' disease and about 20 patients with newly diagnosed Graves' disease. The paper as a whole reports these results and caveats: TRBV28, TRBJ1-2 and TRBJ2-5 were preferentially used in persistent disease, while TRBV20-1 and TRBJ2-1 were favored in newly diagnosed disease. Compared with newly diagnosed patients, persistent Graves' disease patients had lower TCR Shannon entropy and fewer highly expanded clones, which suggests clonal expansion. Persistent patients shared more public clonotypes among themselves (roughly 2,700) than newly diagnosed patients did (more than 850). As a limitation, the authors acknowledged that the small sample size may reduce accuracy. The study examined only peripheral blood because the primary lesion, thyroid tissue, could not be accessed. Sequencing and analysis were restricted to the TCR beta chain.

Libraries came from multiplex PCR. Sequencing instrument: Illumina HiSeq 4000. CDR3 regions were amplified by Arm-PCR with iRepertoire HTBI primers to construct TCR beta libraries. Before sequencing, the PCR products underwent gel purification. Regarding the original processing steps: Gene usage analysis of CDR3 amino acid clonotypes used the approximately 62 TRBV and 14 to 15 TRBJ segments found across samples. COPE and FqMerger were used to merge filtered high-quality paired reads into contigs. BLAST was used to align contigs to IMGT TRBV, TRBD and TRBJ reference genes, with CDR3 defined following IMGT. Clonotypes above 0.1% frequency were classified as highly expanded clones. Shannon entropy was used to measure repertoire diversity, and the Gini coefficient was used to measure V-J evenness. A clonotype was considered public if more than one individual shared it. TCRdb passed the public sequencing reads through fastp at Q25 and MiXCR, retaining productive beta sequences. Each record represents a unique CDR3 protein, reported with the most common genes and DNA among its rows. Clone size and V and J calls follow TCRdb, not the original study. For this sample the table gives 500,000 or so distinct CDR3 sequences, of which 16% were detected only once. The ten most abundant clones make up 10% to 15% of the sample.

This clonotype was found many times. It lacks a known antigen. Base qualities are not recorded, but no much larger clone differs from it by a single base. The time point label on this specimen signifies: newly diagnosed GD, antithyroid drugs for less than 3 months. RNA was extracted from PBMCs in TRIzol for both TCR sequencing and RNA sequencing. The diagnosis of Graves' disease followed American Thyroid Association guidelines. The patients came from an endocrinology department in Xi'an, China. From each patient, roughly 9 milliliters of peripheral blood was collected into an EDTA anticoagulant tube. Ficoll Paque Plus density gradient separation was used to isolate PBMCs, and no further T cell sorting was performed. An Agilent 2100 Bioanalyzer and agarose gel were used to check RNA quality, and a NanoDrop 2000 was used to measure RNA concentration. The germline V gene specifies MDHEN as CDR1 and SYDVKM as CDR2. V sheds 3 bases and J sheds 4 bases, leaving 10 bases between their ends. The CDR3 contains 14 residues, cysteine and phenylalanine counted. Only CDR3 DNA is held: 42 bases, read in frame from base 1.

The data were also submitted as part of a second study, on T cells in Graves' hyperthyroidism and ophthalmopathy. Drawing on the second study: Stable Graves' hyperthyroidism was defined as no progression to ophthalmopathy during 18 months of follow-up. Hyperthyroidism patients were newly diagnosed, had a disease duration of under 2 months, and were aged 18 to 65 years. The study excluded patients with uncontrolled infections, other autoimmune diseases, pregnancy or lactation. Diagnoses were established on the basis of clinical symptoms, serum thyroxine and TRAb, thyroid ultrasound, and orbital computed tomography. A first-round RT-PCR of the TCR CDR3 used the HTBI primer set with the Qiagen OneStep RT-PCR kit. Most expanded thyroid clonotypes (frequency above 0.001) were also found in blood, which suggests that blood repertoires may mirror thyroid immune responses. In cross-validation, a model built on a 13 V-J signature told ophthalmopathy apart from stable hyperthyroidism with less than 90% sensitivity and about 81% specificity, and in testing the same model reached 80%/75%. During validation, the model predicted progression to ophthalmopathy a median of approximately 7 months ahead of onset, with almost 71% sensitivity and about 72% specificity. A discovery cohort of around 98 patients, 43 with Graves' ophthalmopathy and 57 with stable Graves' hyperthyroidism, was used to find distinguishing TCR V-J signatures. An independent validation cohort of under 20 hyperthyroidism patients and 17 patients who later progressed to ophthalmopathy tested prospective prediction of ophthalmopathy. The 100 or so discovery patients were randomly split 7:3 into training and test sets. In about 6 Graves' hyperthyroidism patients, the study also compared T-cell repertoires from thyroid tissue with T-cell repertoires from blood. Once sampling was done, hyperthyroidism patients were given methimazole at a starting dose of 30 mg daily, whereas ophthalmopathy patients were given high-dose intravenous methylprednisolone. The libraries were constructed in a second round of multiplex PCR and then size-selected and purified. Libraries were sequenced paired-end with 100 bp reads on an Illumina HiSeq2000. SOAPnuke was used to process the raw data, throwing out any read that contained adapters or uncalled bases, had a mean Phred below 15, or lacked an exact constant-primer or identifier match. High-quality paired reads were merged with COPE v1.2.5, and unique nucleotide sequences were defined as clonotypes. MiTCR v1.1 was used to align the clonotypes against IMGT TRBV, TRBD and TRBJ reference segments. Only V-J combinations with frequency above 0.0001, covering roughly 99% of repertoires, were analysed. A TCS score was defined as the ratio of F50 (clonal expansion) to E x V (chaos), with BLOSUM62-based TCRdist applied between CDR3 peptides within each V-J. Welch's t-statistics and random forest reduced several hundred V-J features to around 14, which were used in a naive Bayes classifier (R e1071). No statistical method was used to set the sample size in advance, and investigators knew the group allocation. The paper reports TCR Vbeta CDR3 sequencing of 140 or so peripheral blood samples: 40 or so ophthalmopathy, under 80 hyperthyroidism and roughly 17 progressor patients.

The chain is assembled from TRBV28 and TRBJ2-1; tentative D gene TRBD2, with 5 bases matching. This clonotype originated in a man in his forties or fifties with Graves disease. Donor details come from another sample of the same person, matched by shared clones. Specimen: peripheral blood mononuclear cells (PBMCs), collected at new diagnosis, from a patient treated with antithyroid drugs. Here is the DNA: TGTGCCAGCAGTTTGCCTAGAGGGTACAATGAGCAGTTCTTC. This gives the protein CASSLPRGYNEQFF.